One and the same sample provided the 15 T cell receptor beta chains below, sequenced in a study of blood T cell repertoires in COVID-19. The data were produced by immunoSEQ multiplex PCR, yet TCRdb's version contains in-frame clones alone and is incomplete. The sample includes 150,000 to 200,000 clones, about 80% of them seen just once. The sample was peripheral blood. Source of these receptors: a human donor in a cohort sampled during active COVID-19.

The chain recombines TRBV2 with TRBJ1-6; D might be TRBD1 (6 bases). Germline-derived CDR1 and CDR2 are SNHLY and FYNNEI. Trimming removed 6 bases from V and 8 bases from J, with 17 bases in between. The CDR3 consists of 15 residues. The CDR3 region is CASRDLLGAHSPLHF. CDR3 nucleotides: TGTGCCAGCAGGGACCTTTTGGGGGCCCATTCACCCCTCCACTTT.

The gene calls are TRBV4-3 and TRBJ1-6; TRBD1 is a possible D gene (6 bases). Germline assignment: CDR1 LGHNA and CDR2 YSLEER. V lost 0 bases to trimming and J lost 9 bases, with 24 bases between them. CDR3 size: 19 residues. The CDR3 sequence: CASSQDPPRDTQPSSPLHF. CDR3 sequence (DNA): TGCGCCAGCAGCCAAGATCCCCCTCGGGACACTCAGCCGAGTTCACCCCTCCACTTT.

This sequence joins TRBV7-8 and TRBJ1-2, with D hard to call. The CDR3 is 13 residues long. The V gene lost 5 bases and the J gene lost 8 bases, with 15 bases spanning the gap. CDR1 is SGHVS, CDR2 FQNEAQ, per germline. CDR3 bases: TGTGCCAGCAGCCAAGCCGAAGCGGGAGGCTACACCTTC. Protein sequence: CASSQAEAGGYTF. Full variable domain (remainder filled in from reference TRBV7-8 and TRBJ1-2): GAGVSQSPRYKVAKRGQDVALRCDPISGHVSLFWYQQALGQGPEFLTYFQNEAQLDKSGLPSDRFFAERPEGSVSTLKIQRTQQEDSAVYLCASSQAEAGGYTFGSGTRLTVV.

V gene TRBV3-1 (or the pseudogene TRBV3-2) combines with J gene TRBJ2-1, with D perhaps TRBD2 (7 bases). Trimming left V 1 base short and J 9 bases short, with 19 bases between. Germline CDR1 LGHDT, CDR2 YNNKEL (reference sequence). CDR3 length equals 16 residues. The CDR3: CASSQGSRGGSTEQFF. The CDR3, as DNA: TGTGCCAGCAGCCAAGGGTCGAGGGGGGGCAGTACTGAGCAGTTCTTC.

The chain recombines TRBV3-1 (or the pseudogene TRBV3-2) with TRBJ2-7, with 7 nucleotides matching TRBD1. Germline V CDR1 and CDR2: LGHDT, YNNKEL (reference sequence). V lost 0 bases, J lost 11 bases, and 4 bases stayed unmatched. CDR3 length equals 12 residues. CDR3 nucleotide sequence: TGTGCCAGCAGCCAAGAAGGGGGCCGGGAGTACTTC. Translated, it gives CASSQEGGREYF.

CDR3 residues: CASSLYANTGELFF. The CDR3 DNA reads as TGTGCCAGCAGCTTATATGCGAACACCGGGGAGCTGTTTTTT. V and J are TRBV7-2 and TRBJ2-2; unclear D gene. In germline, CDR1 is SGHTA, CDR2 FQGNSA. The CDR3 consists of 14 residues. V was shortened by 2 bases and J by 0 bases, with 4 bases between the two germline ends.

With regard to this clone: Other DNA sequences in the sample encode the same CDR3. The chain combines TRBV4-2 with TRBJ2-7; TRBD2 agrees at 11 bases. Germline V gives CDR1 LGHNA, CDR2 YNFKEQ. CDR3 length equals 18 residues. The V gene end was trimmed by 0 bases and the J gene end by 0 bases; junction bases not matched to a gene: 7. CDR3 amino acids: CASSQDRGTSGSSYEQYF. The DNA for the CDR3 is TGTGCCAGCAGCCAAGATAGGGGGACTAGCGGATCCTCCTACGAGCAGTACTTC.

V usage is TRBV7-2 and J usage is TRBJ2-3, with TRBD1 matching 8 bases. Germline V CDR1 and CDR2: SGHTA, FQGNSA. J was trimmed by 3 bases and V by 2 bases; bases with no gene match: 7. The CDR3 is made up of 16 amino acids. CDR3: CASSLRRQGQTDTQYF. In DNA, the CDR3 is TGTGCCAGCAGCTTACGGCGACAGGGGCAAACAGATACGCAGTATTTT.

This clone is a singleton in its sample. The chain couples TRBV19 to TRBJ2-2; D is possibly TRBD1 (5 bases). Trimming removed 3 bases from V and 0 bases from J, with 8 bases in between. The CDR3 is 15 amino acids. The germline V gene encodes CDR1 LNHDA and CDR2 SQIVND (reference sequence). The CDR3 spells CASSILGANTGELFF. CDR3 bases: TGTGCCAGTAGTATCCTAGGGGCGAACACCGGGGAGCTGTTTTTT. Based on the CDR3 plus reference TRBV19 and TRBJ2-2, the full variable domain is DGGITQSPKYLFRKEGQNVTLSCEQNLNHDAMYWYRQDPGQGLRLIYYSQIVNDFQKGDIAEGYSVSREKKESFPLTVTSAQKNPTAFYLCASSILGANTGELFFGEGSRLTVL.

The V and J genes are TRBV14 and TRBJ2-7; D is ambiguous. V was pared by 0 bases and J by 0 bases, with 9 bases between. Germline V CDR1 and CDR2: SGHDN, FVKESK. CDR3 length equals 15 residues. In DNA, the CDR3 is TGTGCCAGCAGCCAAGAGTCCGGTTACTCCTACGAGCAGTACTTC. It translates to CASSQESGYSYEQYF. The full variable domain, completed using reference TRBV14 and TRBJ2-7, is EAGVTQFPSHSVIEKGQTVTLRCDPISGHDNLYWYRRVMGKEIKFLLHFVKESKQDESGMPNNRFLAERTGGTYSTLKVQPAELEDSGVYFCASSQESGYSYEQYFGPGTRLTVT.

The chain uses TRBV14 and TRBJ2-7, with D possibly matching TRBD2 (5 bases). Germline V lookup: CDR1 SGHDN, CDR2 FVKESK. The CDR3 is made up of 13 amino acids. V was pared by 2 bases and J by 2 bases, with 7 bases between. The CDR3 DNA follows: TGTGCCAGCAGCCAAAGCGGCCCCTACGAGCAGTACTTC. It translates to CASSQSGPYEQYF.

The rearrangement joins TRBV19 to TRBJ1-2; D is uncertain. The CDR3 extends over 13 amino acids. Trimming stripped 4 bases from V and 8 bases from J, with 14 bases between. Germline V gene lookup returns CDR1 LNHDA and CDR2 SQIVND (reference sequence). The CDR3 bases are TGTGCCAGTAGTAGCACAGAAACCAACGGCTACACCTTC. It encodes CASSSTETNGYTF.

The chain is built from TRBV10-3 and TRBJ2-2; the D gene is possibly TRBD1 (6 bases). V was clipped by 3 bases and J by 0 bases, with 11 bases between them. CDR3 size: 16 residues. In germline, CDR1 is ENHRY, CDR2 SYGVKD. The CDR3 DNA follows: TGTGCCATCAGTGATGGCAGGGGATCGAACACCGGGGAGCTGTTTTTT. It codes for CAISDGRGSNTGELFF.

The chain recombines TRBV4-3 with TRBJ1-6, with D unclear. This CDR3 has 17 amino acids. V was shortened by 0 bases and J by 10 bases, with 19 bases between the two germline ends. Per the germline V gene, CDR1 is LGHNA and CDR2 is YSLEER. The CDR3 sequence: CASSQERSGISDSPLHF. As DNA, the CDR3 is TGCGCCAGCAGCCAAGAACGTAGCGGAATCTCGGACTCACCCCTCCACTTT.

The chain combines TRBV28 with TRBJ2-1; TRBD2 agrees at 14 bases. Per the germline V gene, CDR1 is MDHEN and CDR2 is SYDVKM. The CDR3 totals 16 residues. V was clipped by 6 bases and J by 9 bases; unmatched bases: 10. CDR3 nucleotide sequence: TGTGCCAGCAGGGTAACGGGACTAGCGGGAGTGAGTGAGCAGTTCTTC. Residues: CASRVTGLAGVSEQFF.